This passage covers 30 T cell receptor beta chains from one sample sequenced in a study of cytomegalovirus exposure and HLA in healthy donors. This PCR relied on a set of 60 Vbeta primers and 13 Jbeta primers. Repertoires were generated with immunoSEQ multiplex PCR, while TCRdb's copy carries only in-frame clones and drops some. The data contain 150,000 to 200,000 clones, 65% to 80% of them singletons. The source material was PBMCs. Source of these receptors: a woman aged 40 to 49 in good health and CMV-seronegative.

The chain is built from TRBV7-9 and TRBJ1-2; TRBD1 might be the D (5 bases). The CDR3 length is 16 residues. V was pared by 2 bases and J by 4 bases, with 17 bases between. Germline V gene data show CDR1 as SEHNR and CDR2 as FQNEAQ (reference sequence). The CDR3 sequence: CASSLLGGVSSYGYTF. CDR3 DNA: TGTGCCAGCAGCTTACTTGGAGGGGTATCAAGCTATGGCTACACCTTC.

The rearrangement joins TRBV2 to TRBJ2-7; weak D call: TRBD2 (6 bases). Trimming took off 10 bases at V and 0 bases at J, with 19 bases between the two ends. CDR3 length equals 15 residues. Germline V gene data show CDR1 as SNHLY and CDR2 as FYNNEI. The CDR3 spells CANLLWDSSSYEQYF. CDR3 nucleotides: TGTGCCAACCTTCTATGGGACTCGAGCTCCTACGAGCAGTACTTC.

V gene TRBV11-3 combines with J gene TRBJ1-2, with D maybe TRBD1 (6 bases). Trimming stripped 2 bases from V and 5 bases from J, with 6 bases between. Germline V CDR1 and CDR2: SGHNT, YENEEA. The CDR3 is 12 amino acids. Here the CDR3 reads CASSLTGYGYTF. The CDR3 DNA follows: TGTGCCAGCAGCTTAACAGGGTATGGCTACACCTTC.

DNA for the CDR3: TGTGCCAGCAGCGTAGCTCCGGACTACAATGGCTACACCTTC. Its protein product is CASSVAPDYNGYTF. The rearrangement links TRBV9 to TRBJ1-2; no clear D. Looked up from germline, CDR1 is SGDLS and CDR2 is YYNGEE. This CDR3 is 14 amino acids long. Trimming stripped 0 bases from V and 6 bases from J, with 12 bases between. The full variable domain, rest sourced from reference TRBV9 and TRBJ1-2, is DSGVTQTPKHLITATGQRVTLRCSPRSGDLSVYWYQQSLDQGLQFLIQYYNGEERAKGNILERFSAQQFPDLHSELNLSSLELGDSALYFCASSVAPDYNGYTFGSGTRLTVV.

The chain uses TRBV18 and TRBJ1-1; tentative D call: TRBD1 (5 bases). This CDR3 spans 15 amino acids. V was clipped by 1 base and J by 5 bases, with 14 bases between them. Looked up from germline, CDR1 is KGHSH and CDR2 is LQKENI. CDR3 protein: CASSPQMLGGTEAFF. DNA for the CDR3: TGTGCCAGCTCACCACAGATGTTGGGGGGAACTGAAGCTTTCTTT.

This chain joins TRBV5-4 and TRBJ1-2; D might be TRBD1 (6 bases). CDR3 length: 13 residues. The V gene lost 3 bases and the J gene lost 4 bases, with 10 bases spanning the gap. The V gene's germline CDR1 is SGHNT and CDR2 YYREEE (reference sequence). DNA for the CDR3: TGTGCCAGCAGCTCGGGACAAAGCTATGGCTACACCTTC. It codes for CASSSGQSYGYTF.

The V and J genes are TRBV19 and TRBJ1-5, with a tentative D call TRBD1 (6 bases). The V end lost 3 bases, the J end lost 2 bases, and 11 bases lay between the germline ends. Germline V gene lookup returns CDR1 LNHDA and CDR2 SQIVND (reference sequence). CDR3 size: 15 residues. The chain's CDR3 is CASSITPGGNQPQHF. The CDR3 region has the DNA TGTGCCAGTAGTATCACCCCAGGGGGCAATCAGCCCCAGCATTTT. Combining the CDR3 with reference TRBV19 and TRBJ1-5 gives the whole variable domain DGGITQSPKYLFRKEGQNVTLSCEQNLNHDAMYWYRQDPGQGLRLIYYSQIVNDFQKGDIAEGYSVSREKKESFPLTVTSAQKNPTAFYLCASSITPGGNQPQHFGDGTRLSIL.

The J gene is TRBJ1-1, the V gene TRBV5-4; possible D gene TRBD1, 6 bases. Trimming cost V 0 bases and J 4 bases, with 10 bases left between them. Germline loops: CDR1 SGHNT, CDR2 YYREEE (reference sequence). The CDR3 loop spans 14 amino acids. Here the CDR3 reads CASSLVRGGTEAFF. CDR3 in DNA: TGTGCCAGCAGCTTGGTCAGGGGCGGCACTGAAGCTTTCTTT.

The chain employs TRBV4-3 and TRBJ1-2, with D maybe TRBD1 (6 bases). This CDR3 is built from 15 residues. V gave up 0 bases and J gave up 2 bases, with 10 bases separating them. The germline V gene has CDR1 LGHNA and CDR2 YSLEER. CDR3 bases: TGCGCCAGCAGCCAAGACCCAGGACAGAACTATGGCTACACCTTC. Translated: CASSQDPGQNYGYTF.

The chain recombines TRBV11-2 with TRBJ1-2; D unresolved. Germline CDR1 SGHAT, CDR2 FQNNGV. The V gene lost 2 bases and the J gene lost 5 bases, with 9 bases spanning the gap. The CDR3 covers 13 residues. This chain's CDR3 is CASSLTNEYGYTF. In DNA, the CDR3 is TGTGCCAGCAGCTTAACGAATGAGTATGGCTACACCTTC.

The chain combines TRBV28 with TRBJ2-6, with D unresolved. Trimming pared 5 bases from V and 3 bases from J, leaving 8 bases between. Per the germline V gene, CDR1 is MDHEN and CDR2 is SYDVKM. The CDR3 length is 14 residues. The CDR3 loop reads CASSKANGANVLTF. CDR3 nucleotides: TGTGCCAGCAGTAAAGCTAATGGGGCCAACGTCCTGACTTTC.

J is TRBJ2-1 and V is TRBV21-1; no check of the table's D call, TRBD2, against the DNA was made. TRBV21-1 is a known pseudogene. The CDR3 has 17 residues. The CDR3 bases are TGTGCCAGCAGCAAAGATCCTTGGCGGGAGGAGAAAAATGAGCAGTTCTTC. Its translation: CASSKDPWREEKNEQFF.

The chain employs TRBV4-3 and TRBJ2-5; TRBD1 agrees at 9 bases. The J call may be in error: the DNA end matches TRBJ2-7 better. The CDR3 consists of 17 residues. Per germline, CDR1 LGHNA and CDR2 YSLEER. CDR3 sequence: CASSQGPFDRGANEQYF. The CDR3 coding sequence is TGCGCCAGCAGCCAAGGTCCCTTCGACAGGGGGGCCAACGAGCAGTACTTC.

The chain links TRBV7-2 to TRBJ2-2, with 9 bases that match TRBD2. The J segment lost 7 bases and the V segment lost 3 bases, leaving 9 bases of the junction unmatched. The germline CDR1 and CDR2 sequences are SGHTA and FQGNSA. The CDR3 length is 16 residues. CDR3 region: CASSFISGRIGGELFF. In DNA form, the CDR3 reads TGTGCCAGCAGCTTCATTAGCGGGAGAATCGGCGGGGAGCTGTTTTTT.

In its sample, this clone was seen a few times. The DNA of the CDR3 is TGTGCCAGCAGCTGGGGACTAGCTCTGAATGAGCAGTTCTTC. It yields the protein CASSWGLALNEQFF. The V and J genes are TRBV7-9 and TRBJ2-1; TRBD2 matches 9 bases. Germline V gene lookup returns CDR1 SEHNR and CDR2 FQNEAQ (reference sequence). The CDR3 length is 14 residues. V lost 4 bases and J lost 7; bases outside the gene matches: 5.

This clone came up once. This chain links TRBV6-5 with TRBJ1-2; 7 bases line up with TRBD1. V shed 5 bases, J shed 4 bases, and the junction held 1 base outside the gene matches. The germline CDR1 and CDR2 sequences are MNHEY and SVGAGI. CDR3 length: 12 amino acids. The chain's CDR3 is CASSKGAYGYTF. The DNA of the CDR3 is TGTGCCAGCAGTAAGGGGGCCTATGGCTACACCTTC.

The chain uses TRBV5-1 and TRBJ2-7; tentatively, D is TRBD1 (6 bases). Trimming took 2 bases from V and 1 from J, leaving 10 bases between them. CDR1 is SGHRS, CDR2 YFSETQ, per germline. The CDR3 covers 14 residues. The CDR3 bases are TGCGCCAGCAGCTTTGGGGGCATTTCCTACGAGCAGTACTTC. Translated: CASSFGGISYEQYF.

The CDR3 DNA reads as TGTGCCAGTAGCAGCACAGGGGATAGGTGGGAGACCCAGTACTTC. Its translation: CASSSTGDRWETQYF. The chain carries TRBV19 and TRBJ2-5, with 7 bases lining up with TRBD1. CDR1 LNHDA and CDR2 SQIVND come from the germline V gene (reference sequence). The CDR3 contains 15 residues. The J segment lost 5 bases and the V segment lost 6 bases, leaving 12 bases of the junction unmatched.

The J gene is TRBJ1-5, the V gene TRBV28; 7 nucleotides line up with TRBD1. Trimming removed 2 bases from V and 9 bases from J; junction bases left unmatched: 4. The germline V gene has CDR1 MDHEN and CDR2 SYDVKM. The CDR3 runs to 13 residues. CDR3 DNA sequence: TGTGCCAGCAGTTTACGACAGGGTGGGCCCCAGCATTTT. Translating gives CASSLRQGGPQHF.

The V call is TRBV11-2, the J call TRBJ1-1; D is perhaps TRBD1 (6 bases). The germline V and J ends were trimmed by 3 bases and 1 base, with 9 bases remaining between them. This CDR3 contains 14 residues. In germline, CDR1 is SGHAT, CDR2 FQNNGV. The CDR3 reads CASSLNRANTEAFF. The CDR3 bases are TGTGCCAGCAGCTTGAACAGGGCGAACACTGAAGCTTTCTTT.

This clone showed up just once. The V call is TRBV4-2, the J call TRBJ1-2; tentatively, D is TRBD1 (5 bases). This CDR3 is built from 18 residues. CDR1 is LGHNA, CDR2 YNFKEQ, per germline. The germline V and J ends were trimmed by 0 bases and 6 bases, with 23 bases remaining between them. CDR3 in amino acids: CASSQDLPVGGFANGYTF. The CDR3 DNA reads TGTGCCAGCAGCCAAGATTTACCCGTCGGGGGGTTCGCAAATGGCTACACCTTC.

The chain has TRBV4-2 and TRBJ2-5; 10 bases match TRBD2. Germline trimming cut 0 bases from V and 5 bases from J; bases unmatched to any gene: 9. From germline, CDR1 is LGHNA and CDR2 YNFKEQ. CDR3 length: 17 residues. CDR3 bases: TGTGCCAGCAGCCAAGATTCGAGCGGGAGGGCCTTGGAGACCCAGTACTTC. Residues: CASSQDSSGRALETQYF.

Here the CDR3 reads CAWRGEEKLFF. CDR3 nucleotide sequence: TGTGCCTGGAGGGGAGAAGAAAAACTGTTTTTT. The V gene is TRBV30, the J gene TRBJ1-4; D ambiguous. The CDR3 totals 11 residues. Trimming cost V 3 bases and J 8 bases, with 7 bases left between them. Per the germline V gene, CDR1 is GTSNPN and CDR2 is SVGIG (reference sequence).

This chain connects TRBV4-2 to TRBJ1-1; no firm D call. The V gene's germline CDR1 is LGHNA and CDR2 YNFKEQ. This CDR3 has 16 amino acids. Trimming cost V 0 bases and J 0 bases, with 11 bases left between them. CDR3 sequence reads: CASSQEHSSMNTEAFF. The CDR3 DNA follows: TGTGCCAGCAGCCAAGAGCACAGCTCCATGAACACTGAAGCTTTCTTT.

This clone was seen only a few times. The rearrangement joins TRBV10-3 to TRBJ2-1, with 8 bases matching TRBD2. Germline CDR1 ENHRY, CDR2 SYGVKD. Trimming removed 8 bases from V and 10 bases from J; junction bases left unmatched: 4. This CDR3 comprises 11 residues. The CDR3, as DNA: TGTGCCATCTCGATAGCGGGAGAGCAGTTCTTC. Protein: CAISIAGEQFF.

The chain couples TRBV25-1 to TRBJ1-2; D unclear. V lost 2 bases and J 5 bases, leaving 12 bases between the germline ends. The CDR3 is 14 residues long. Germline V gives CDR1 MGHDK, CDR2 SYGVNS. Here the CDR3 reads CASSEGWSKYGYTF. The CDR3 DNA sequence: TGTGCCAGCAGTGAAGGTTGGAGCAAGTATGGCTACACCTTC.

This chain uses TRBV6-5 with TRBJ2-1; TRBD2 matches 11 bases. Germline CDR1 MNHEY, CDR2 SVGAGI. The CDR3 is 13 amino acids. The V segment lost 7 bases and the J segment 7 bases; nucleotides outside the gene matches: 3. DNA of the CDR3: TGTGCCAGCACGGCTAGCGGGAGGAATGAGCAGTTCTTC. Amino acid sequence: CASTASGRNEQFF.

The genes are TRBV4-1 and TRBJ2-1; 8 bases match TRBD2. This CDR3 has 17 residues. Germline lookup yields CDR1 MGHRA and CDR2 YSYEKL. V shed 0 bases and J 1 base; nucleotides not matched to a gene: 5. The CDR3 sequence is CASSQDAASGSYNEQFF. The CDR3 bases are TGCGCCAGCAGCCAAGACGCGGCTAGCGGGTCCTACAATGAGCAGTTCTTC.

There are a few counts of this clone. The sample contains more than one DNA sequence encoding this CDR3. V is TRBV9 and J is TRBJ2-1; 7 bases align to TRBD2. There are 16 residues in the CDR3. Looked up from germline, CDR1 is SGDLS and CDR2 is YYNGEE. V lost 0 bases and J lost 4; bases outside the gene matches: 7. CDR3 loop: CASSVGGGGSYNEQFF. The CDR3 region has the DNA TGTGCCAGCAGCGTAGGCGGGGGAGGGTCTTACAATGAGCAGTTCTTC. Drawing the rest from reference TRBV9 and TRBJ2-1, the complete variable domain is DSGVTQTPKHLITATGQRVTLRCSPRSGDLSVYWYQQSLDQGLQFLIQYYNGEERAKGNILERFSAQQFPDLHSELNLSSLELGDSALYFCASSVGGGGSYNEQFFGPGTRLTVL.

This clone was seen only a few times. At one boundary the junction diverges from the germline segment, which might be a read error. The gene calls are TRBV7-7 and TRBJ2-5, with 11 positions matching TRBD2. CDR1 and CDR2 from the germline V gene are SSHAT and FNYEAQ (reference sequence). The CDR3 has 16 amino acids. In DNA, the CDR3 is TGTGCTAGCAGCGCCTTGGGGACTAGCGGACAAGAGACCCAGTACTTC. This codes for CASSALGTSGQETQYF.